The rows below give T cell receptor beta chains drawn from one sample of a study of cytomegalovirus exposure and HLA in healthy donors. The method was immunoSEQ multiplex PCR; TCRdb's version includes in-frame clones alone and lacks a portion of them. The table lists under 200,000 clones, about 96% of them singletons, with around 0.9% in the top ten. The specimen was PBMCs. Every receptor here comes from a woman between 18 and 30 years old in good health and CMV-seronegative. Both conserved end residues are part of each CDR3. D genes are given only for firm matches. Rows may omit the clone size; those that give it use once, few, many or a size class.

>-|TRBV5-4|TRBJ2-1|-
CASSLGSGAGVYNEQFF
TGTGCCAGCAGCTTGGGGTCAGGGGCAGGCGTCTACAATGAGCAGTTCTTC
>-|TRBV18|TRBJ2-3|-
CASSPLQAAMDITQYF
TGTGCCAGCTCACCCCTTCAGGCCGCAATGGATATTACGCAGTATTTT
>-|TRBV7-3|TRBJ2-2|TRBD1
CASSTGQPDTGELFF
TGTGCCAGCAGCACGGGACAGCCAGACACCGGGGAGCTGTTTTTT
>-|TRBV11-2|TRBJ2-1|TRBD2
CASSSISGGPYNEQFF
TGTGCCAGCAGCTCCATAAGCGGGGGGCCCTACAATGAGCAGTTCTTC
>-|TRBV7-2|TRBJ2-4|-
CASSSGLAKNIQYF
TGTGCCAGCAGCTCAGGACTAGCCAAAAACATTCAGTACTTC
>-|TRBV6-1|TRBJ2-3|-
CASLPEGVGTDTQYF
TGTGCCAGCCTTCCTGAAGGGGTCGGGACAGATACGCAGTATTTT
>-|TRBV6-1|TRBJ2-1|TRBD1
CASNARGLINEQFF
TGTGCCAGCAACGCCAGGGGGCTCATCAATGAGCAGTTCTTC
>-|TRBV4-2|TRBJ2-7|-
CASSQVGGYEQYF
TGTGCCAGCAGCCAAGTAGGGGGCTACGAGCAGTACTTC
>-|TRBV9|TRBJ2-3|TRBD1
CASSPQGVSTDTQYF
TGTGCCAGCAGTCCCCAGGGGGTCAGCACAGATACGCAGTATTTT
>-|TRBV14|TRBJ2-3|TRBD1
CASSRGQGRVDTQYF
TGTGCCAGCAGTCGTGGACAGGGCCGGGTTGATACGCAGTATTTT
>-|TRBV7-9|TRBJ1-1|-
CASSSLGGRNTEAFF
TGTGCCAGCAGCTCCTTAGGAGGGAGGAACACTGAAGCTTTCTTT
>-|TRBV6-5|TRBJ1-1|-
CASRWTAGTEAFF
TGTGCCAGCAGATGGACTGCTGGCACTGAAGCTTTCTTT
>-|TRBV25-1|TRBJ2-3|-
CASSDAGNVDTQYF
TGTGCCAGCAGTGATGCAGGGAATGTAGATACGCAGTATTTT
>-|TRBV29-1|TRBJ1-5|TRBD1
CSVGTGDQPQHF
TGCAGCGTTGGGACAGGGGATCAGCCCCAGCATTTT
>-|TRBV2|TRBJ2-3|TRBD2
CASTGTSGGADTQYF
TGTGCCAGCACCGGGACTAGCGGGGGTGCAGATACGCAGTATTTT
>few|TRBV6-4|TRBJ2-2|TRBD1
CASSPGGGTGELFF
TGTGCCAGCAGTCCAGGGGGCGGCACCGGGGAGCTGTTTTTT
>-|TRBV9|TRBJ1-3|-
CASSVAGGPSGNTIYF
TGTGCCAGCAGCGTAGCTGGGGGCCCCTCTGGAAACACCATATATTTT
>-|TRBV7-2|TRBJ1-6|-
CASSLDRENSPLHF
TGTGCCAGCAGCTTAGACAGGGAGAATTCACCCCTCCACTTT
>-|TRBV10-3|TRBJ1-1|-
CAISSLGSTEAFF
TGTGCCATCAGTTCGTTAGGGAGCACTGAAGCTTTCTTT
>-|TRBV27|TRBJ1-2|-
CASSLSGPLGGYGYTF
TGTGCCAGCAGTTTATCGGGCCCCCTTGGAGGCTATGGCTACACCTTC
>-|TRBV18|TRBJ1-2|TRBD1
CASSDRENYGYTF
TGTGCCAGCTCAGACAGGGAGAACTATGGCTACACCTTC
>-|TRBV5-1|TRBJ2-5|-
CASSSSSHTQETQYF
TGCGCCAGCAGCTCCTCTAGCCATACCCAAGAGACCCAGTACTTC
>-|TRBV27|TRBJ2-1|TRBD2
CASSRGGNAGNEQFF
TGTGCCAGCAGCCGGGGGGGTAATGCAGGGAATGAGCAGTTCTTC
>once|TRBV10-3|TRBJ1-2|TRBD1
CAIRRDTSQGNYGYTF
TGTGCCATCCGACGAGACACCTCACAGGGGAACTATGGCTACACCTTC
>-|TRBV18|TRBJ1-2|-
CASSPTAGYFDGYTF
TGTGCCAGCTCACCAACTGCGGGATACTTTGATGGCTACACCTTC
>-|TRBV15|TRBJ1-2|TRBD1
CATSGRTLTGVDGYTF
TGTGCCACCAGCGGCCGAACCTTGACAGGGGTGGATGGCTACACCTTC
>-|TRBV7-6|TRBJ1-2|TRBD1
CASSLTLDRPRGYGYTF
TGTGCCAGCAGCTTGACCCTGGACAGGCCGAGGGGCTATGGCTACACCTTC
>-|TRBV18|TRBJ2-3|-
CASSPSLTDTQYF
TGTGCCAGCTCCCCAAGCCTCACAGATACGCAGTATTTT
>-|TRBV5-1|TRBJ2-1|TRBD2
CASSLAGTSGIRGQFF
TGCGCCAGCAGCTTGGCCGGGACTAGCGGAATCAGGGGTCAGTTCTTC
>-|TRBV27|TRBJ1-6|TRBD1
CASSFWGQGGRLDSPLHF
TGTGCCAGCAGTTTCTGGGGACAGGGGGGTAGGCTGGATTCACCCCTCCACTTT
>-|TRBV27|TRBJ1-1|-
CASSLYGGGDVEAFF
TGTGCCAGCAGTTTATATGGGGGAGGGGATGTGGAAGCTTTCTTT
>-|TRBV4-3|TRBJ2-7|TRBD1
CASSQVGTGYSVQYF
TGCGCCAGCAGCCAAGTCGGGACAGGGTATTCTGTGCAGTACTTC
>-|TRBV10-3|TRBJ1-1|-
CAISESAGVEAFF
TGTGCCATCAGTGAGTCCGCAGGGGTCGAAGCTTTCTTT
>-|TRBV19|TRBJ1-5|-
CASSILPGGEGAQHF
TGTGCCAGTAGTATTCTTCCGGGGGGGGAAGGAGCCCAGCATTTT
>-|TRBV6-6|TRBJ2-1|TRBD1
CASSYGGQYNEQFF
TGTGCCAGCAGTTACGGGGGACAGTACAATGAGCAGTTCTTC
>-|TRBV9|TRBJ1-4|TRBD1
CASSITGATVEKLFF
TGTGCCAGCAGCATCACAGGGGCAACGGTGGAAAAACTGTTTTTT
>-|TRBV6-6|TRBJ2-7|TRBD2
CASSPRRSGGSEQYF
TGTGCCAGCAGTCCCCGGAGGAGCGGGGGAAGCGAGCAGTACTTC
>-|TRBV5-1|TRBJ2-1|-
CASSLVTSSYNEQFF
TGCGCCAGCAGCTTGGTGACTAGTAGTTACAATGAGCAGTTCTTC
>-|TRBV6-1|TRBJ1-1|-
CASREGPDLNTEAFF
TGTGCCAGCAGAGAGGGTCCCGACTTGAACACTGAAGCTTTCTTT
>-|TRBV4-2|TRBJ2-7|TRBD1
CASRDRGQHEQYF
TGTGCCAGCCGGGACAGGGGGCAACACGAGCAGTACTTC
>-|TRBV4-1|TRBJ2-5|-
CASRGANRETQYF
TGCGCCAGCAGGGGGGCCAACCGAGAGACCCAGTACTTC